The 19 T cell receptor beta chains presented below share a single source sample, sequenced in a study of cytomegalovirus exposure and HLA in healthy donors. The PCR had 60 Vbeta and 13 Jbeta primers. Produced via immunoSEQ multiplex PCR; TCRdb's table is partial and in-frame only. The table lists about 280,000 clones, 85% to 90% of them singletons. Sequencing was done on a sample of PBMCs. The receptors were gathered from a woman in her late teens or twenties in good health and CMV-seronegative.

This chain links TRBV11-2 with TRBJ2-1, with no clear D. This CDR3 contains 11 residues. CDR1 and CDR2 from the germline V gene are SGHAT and FQNNGV. V was trimmed by 6 bases and J by 6 bases, leaving 6 bases between them. The CDR3 sequence is CASSPFNEQFF. The DNA for the CDR3 is TGTGCCAGCAGTCCTTTCAATGAGCAGTTCTTC.

The rearrangement joins TRBV11-2 to TRBJ1-4; D may be TRBD1 (6 bases). V dropped 8 bases and J dropped 8 bases, with 15 bases sitting between them. In germline, CDR1 is SGHAT, CDR2 FQNNGV. This CDR3 region has 13 residues. CDR3: CASEGTSGEKLFF. CDR3 in DNA: TGTGCCAGCGAGGGGACAAGCGGCGAAAAACTGTTTTTT.

This clone was found once. The chain couples TRBV6-4 to TRBJ1-6; 7 nucleotides align to TRBD1. There are 15 residues in the CDR3. The J segment lost 0 bases and the V segment lost 7 bases, leaving 3 bases of the junction unmatched. Per the germline V gene, CDR1 is MRHNA and CDR2 is SNTAGT. Written as DNA, the CDR3 is TGTGCCAGCAAGGGGGACAGCTCCTATAATTCACCCCTCCACTTT. Its translation: CASKGDSSYNSPLHF.

The chain uses TRBV7-2 and TRBJ1-5; 7 bases agree with TRBD1. Germline V gives CDR1 SGHTA, CDR2 FQGNSA. V shed 5 bases, J shed 4 bases, and the junction held 2 bases outside the gene matches. The CDR3 contains 13 residues. The CDR3 reads CASSGTVNQPQHF. CDR3 nucleotide sequence: TGTGCCAGCAGCGGGACAGTAAATCAGCCCCAGCATTTT.

This clone was seen a handful of times. The chain combines TRBV19 with TRBJ1-1; 7 bases agree with TRBD1. Germline lookup yields CDR1 LNHDA and CDR2 SQIVND (reference sequence). CDR3 size: 16 residues. The V and J ends lost 3 bases and 4 bases, in that order; junction bases with no gene match: 11. The CDR3 sequence is CASSIGQGGLVTEAFF. For the CDR3, the DNA is TGTGCCAGTAGTATCGGGCAGGGGGGTTTGGTCACTGAAGCTTTCTTT.

This clone was seen a single time. J is TRBJ2-1 and V is TRBV5-4; the D gene is possibly TRBD2 (6 bases). With 10 bases removed from V and 4 bases from J, the gap between germline ends came to 21 bases. Germline CDR1 reads SGHNT; CDR2 reads YYREEE (reference sequence). This CDR3 comprises 15 residues. Here the CDR3 DNA reads TGTGCCTATGTTCGTTCACTAGCTCCATACAATGAGCAGTTCTTC. Protein product: CAYVRSLAPYNEQFF.

The chain joins TRBV5-6 to TRBJ2-5; 8 bases line up with TRBD1. With the DNA end fitting TRBJ2-7 better, the J assignment may be wrong. This CDR3 is 14 amino acids long. Per germline, CDR1 SGHDT and CDR2 YYEEEE. The CDR3: CASSIGQGPYEQYF. CDR3 coding DNA: TGTGCCAGCAGCATCGGACAGGGTCCCTACGAGCAGTACTTC.

V is TRBV14 and J is TRBJ2-7; TRBD2 agrees at 7 bases. Germline CDR1 and CDR2: SGHDN and FVKESK. Trimming took 5 bases from V and 8 from J; bases not matched to a gene: 6. The length of the CDR3 is 12 residues. CDR3 residues: CASSFTSDQQYF. In nucleotides, the CDR3 is TGTGCCAGCAGCTTTACTAGCGACCAGCAGTACTTC.

This sequence joins TRBV25-1 and TRBJ2-7; 8 bases match TRBD1. V lost 6 bases to trimming and J lost 3 bases; unmatched junction nucleotides: 4. Per the germline V gene, CDR1 is MGHDK and CDR2 is SYGVNS. There are 13 residues in the CDR3. CDR3 sequence: CASSRQGFYEQYF. Written as DNA, the CDR3 is TGTGCCAGCAGCAGACAGGGGTTCTACGAGCAGTACTTC.

This chain links TRBV7-8 with TRBJ1-3; a possible D gene is TRBD1 (6 bases). CDR3 length: 18 amino acids. CDR1 and CDR2 from the germline V gene are SGHVS and FQNEAQ. Trimming pared 2 bases from V and 1 base from J, leaving 18 bases between. CDR3 protein: CASSLFSNREVSGNTIYF. The CDR3 DNA is TGTGCCAGCAGCTTATTCAGCAACAGGGAAGTGTCTGGAAACACCATATATTTT.

This sequence joins TRBV6-5 and TRBJ2-1; D remains ambiguous. The ends were cut back, 8 bases at V and 7 bases at J, with 18 bases in the middle. This CDR3 region has 14 residues. CDR1 MNHEY and CDR2 SVGAGI come from the germline V gene. This chain's CDR3 is CASRGWVAGNEQFF. The DNA for the CDR3 is TGTGCCAGCCGTGGCTGGGTAGCCGGAAATGAGCAGTTCTTC.

The CDR3 sequence: CASSNGYNQPQHF. In nucleotides, the CDR3 is TGCGCCAGCAGCAACGGGTACAATCAGCCCCAGCATTTT. This chain connects TRBV10-2 to TRBJ1-5; D is undetermined. Trimming shortened V by 6 bases and J by 3 bases, and 9 bases separated the two germline ends. Germline CDR1 reads WSHSY; CDR2 reads SAAADI. CDR3 length equals 13 residues.

The CDR3 region has the DNA TGTGCCAGCTCACCAGGTCGGGTAGAAGCTTTCTTT. This sequence encodes CASSPGRVEAFF. The rearrangement uses TRBV18 and TRBJ1-1; D not resolved. V dropped 2 bases and J dropped 8 bases, with 9 bases sitting between them. The CDR3 has 12 residues. The germline V gene has CDR1 KGHSH and CDR2 LQKENI.

The rearrangement joins TRBV27 to TRBJ1-5; TRBD1 is a possible D gene (5 bases). V was trimmed by 5 bases and J by 1 base, leaving 12 bases between them. In germline, CDR1 is MNHEY, CDR2 SMNVEV (reference sequence). The CDR3 extends over 15 amino acids. CDR3 nucleotide sequence: TGTGCCAGCAGTCCCCACCGACAGAGCAATCAGCCCCAGCATTTT. Its translation: CASSPHRQSNQPQHF.

This clone was found once. The chain links TRBV19 to TRBJ2-1; D is possibly TRBD1 (5 bases). Germline V gives CDR1 LNHDA, CDR2 SQIVND (reference sequence). The ends were cut back, 1 base at V and 6 bases at J, with 10 bases in the middle. This CDR3 is 14 amino acids long. DNA for the CDR3: TGTGCCAGTAGTATAGGGGGCGTGGGCAATGAGCAGTTCTTC. This gives the protein CASSIGGVGNEQFF. Combining the CDR3 with reference TRBV19 and TRBJ2-1 gives the whole variable domain DGGITQSPKYLFRKEGQNVTLSCEQNLNHDAMYWYRQDPGQGLRLIYYSQIVNDFQKGDIAEGYSVSREKKESFPLTVTSAQKNPTAFYLCASSIGGVGNEQFFGPGTRLTVL.

The chain couples TRBV5-1 to TRBJ1-6, with a possible D match to TRBD1 (6 bases). This CDR3 has 15 amino acids. With 0 bases removed from V and 8 bases from J, the gap between germline ends came to 12 bases. CDR1 is SGHRS and CDR2 is YFSETQ in the germline V gene. The CDR3 sequence is CASSLEGEVDSPLHF. The DNA for the CDR3 is TGCGCCAGCAGCTTGGAGGGGGAAGTGGATTCACCCCTCCACTTT.

This chain links TRBV19 with TRBJ1-6; D possibly corresponds to TRBD1 (6 bases). The V gene lost 0 bases and the J gene lost 9 bases, with 12 bases spanning the gap. Germline CDR1 is LNHDA and CDR2 is SQIVND (reference sequence). This CDR3 has 15 residues. The CDR3 is CASSIEQGRGSPLHF. DNA of the CDR3: TGTGCCAGTAGTATAGAACAGGGTCGAGGTTCACCCCTCCACTTT.

The chain is built from TRBV10-3 and TRBJ1-4; D may be TRBD1 (5 bases). With 0 bases removed from V and 7 bases from J, the gap between germline ends came to 12 bases. There are 15 residues in the CDR3. Germline V gene data show CDR1 as ENHRY and CDR2 as SYGVKD. The CDR3 sequence: CAISESGQGGEKLFF. Written as DNA, the CDR3 is TGTGCCATCAGTGAGTCTGGCCAGGGCGGTGAAAAACTGTTTTTT.

The chain couples TRBV13 to TRBJ1-2, with TRBD1 as a possible D gene (6 bases). This CDR3 spans 17 amino acids. The V gene's germline CDR1 is PRHDT and CDR2 FYEKMQ (reference sequence). The V end was cut by 0 bases, the J end by 1 base, with 15 bases between. The CDR3 here is CASSLGRGLGYNYGYTF. The CDR3 DNA sequence: TGTGCCAGCAGCTTAGGCAGGGGCCTTGGGTATAACTATGGCTACACCTTC.